This passage covers 2 T cell receptor beta chains from one sample sequenced in a study of cytomegalovirus exposure and HLA in healthy donors (dated by TCRdb to about 2017). The method behind the library was the immunoSEQ multiplex PCR assay. For the multiplex PCR, a mixture combining 60 forward primers for TCR Vbeta segments and 13 reverse primers for TCR Jbeta segments was used. Here the immuneACCESS table is served through TCRdb, limited to in-frame sequences with V and J called. Missing clones are a known gap in these copies; in checked studies unresolved V genes cover under half, and the rest lacks a known reason. The sample table holds 70,000 to 90,000 clones, of which about four fifths were seen once. The ten largest clones represent about 12% of the sample. The sequenced sample consisted of PBMCs. These receptors originate from a male donor in good health and CMV-seropositive.

There are a few counts of this clone. The chain recombines TRBV27 with TRBJ1-2, with D perhaps matching TRBD1 (5 bases). V lost 5 bases, J lost 7 bases, and 29 bases lay in between. CDR3 size: 18 residues. CDR1 is MNHEY and CDR2 is SMNVEV in the germline V gene (reference sequence). This chain's CDR3 is CASSLPLKYEAGGVGYTF. The DNA for the CDR3 is TGTGCCAGCAGTCTACCACTCAAGTACGAGGCCGGAGGGGTTGGCTACACCTTC.

This clone has just a few counts. This sequence joins TRBV21-1 and TRBJ1-4; the table's D call TRBD1 went unverified against the DNA. TRBV21-1 is a known pseudogene. The CDR3 has 18 amino acids. CDR3 loop: CASSIRQVVRTTNEKLFF. Here the CDR3 DNA reads TGTGCCAGCAGCATAAGACAGGTGGTCCGGACAACTAATGAAAAACTGTTTTTT.